The 16 T cell receptor beta chains below all came from one sample that was sequenced in a study of cytomegalovirus exposure and HLA in healthy donors. A multiplex PCR was run with 60 Vbeta primers and 13 Jbeta primers. Data came from immunoSEQ multiplex PCR; TCRdb stores just in-frame clones and leaves some out. Of approximately 100,000 clones in the sample, around three quarters are singletons; the top ten hold about a tenth. Sequenced input: PBMCs. Source of these receptors: a woman aged 18-35 years in good health and CMV-seropositive.

The chain couples TRBV5-1 to TRBJ1-1, with 10 nucleotides matching TRBD1. The CDR3 extends over 19 amino acids. Germline V CDR1 and CDR2: SGHRS, YFSETQ. V dropped 3 bases and J dropped 0; count of bases not matched to a gene: 14. For the CDR3, the DNA is TGCGCCAGCAGCTCGACCCTTCCGGGACAGGGGTACATGAACACTGAAGCTTTCTTT. Encoded protein: CASSSTLPGQGYMNTEAFF.

The V and J genes are TRBV9 and TRBJ1-1, with TRBD1 as a possible D gene (6 bases). The CDR3 totals 15 residues. Germline CDR1 and CDR2: SGDLS and YYNGEE. With 0 bases removed from V and 3 bases from J, the gap between germline ends came to 12 bases. The CDR3 bases are TGTGCCAGCAGCGTAGATGGGGGGGCTCACACTGAAGCTTTCTTT. This encodes CASSVDGGAHTEAFF.

The chain has TRBV5-4 and TRBJ1-4, with 8 positions matching TRBD1. Germline lookup yields CDR1 SGHNT and CDR2 YYREEE (reference sequence). This CDR3 is 15 amino acids long. V dropped 4 bases and J dropped 5; count of bases not matched to a gene: 7. In nucleotides, the CDR3 is TGTGCCAGCAGCCGACCGGACAGGGAGAATGAAAAACTGTTTTTT. Residues: CASSRPDRENEKLFF.

The chain recombines TRBV27 with TRBJ2-7, with 9 bases that match TRBD1. There are 15 residues in the CDR3. Germline CDR1 is MNHEY and CDR2 is SMNVEV (reference sequence). V was pared by 4 bases and J by 3 bases, with 7 bases of the junction left unmatched. The CDR3 protein is CASSSLSTGGYEQYF. CDR3 nucleotide sequence: TGTGCCAGCAGTTCCCTTTCGACAGGGGGCTACGAGCAGTACTTC.

This chain joins TRBV5-6 and TRBJ2-5, with 8 bases that match TRBD2. The CDR3 covers 15 residues. Germline V lookup: CDR1 SGHDT, CDR2 YYEEEE. The V and J ends lost 2 bases and 5 bases, in that order; junction bases with no gene match: 8. The CDR3 sequence: CASSFVGSGGETQYF. Written as DNA, the CDR3 is TGTGCCAGCAGCTTTGTGGGCTCGGGAGGGGAGACCCAGTACTTC.

CDR3 in amino acids: CASSLVGQISNQPQHF. The CDR3 nucleotides are TGTGCCAGCAGCTTAGTGGGACAGATTAGCAATCAGCCCCAGCATTTT. This chain uses TRBV7-2 with TRBJ1-5; 7 nucleotides agree with TRBD1. The germline V gene encodes CDR1 SGHTA and CDR2 FQGNSA. The CDR3 runs 16 residues. After removal of 1 base from V and 0 bases from J, the junction contained 3 bases not matched to a gene.

V usage is TRBV6-5 and J usage is TRBJ2-5; TRBD1 might be the D (6 bases). The closer fit of TRBJ2-7 to the DNA end suggests the J call may be wrong. The CDR3 is 13 amino acids. From germline, CDR1 is MNHEY and CDR2 SVGAGI. The CDR3 nucleotides are TGTGCCAGCAGTTACGAACAGGGAGCCGAGCAGTACTTC. Protein product: CASSYEQGAEQYF.

This clone occurred a few times. The rearrangement joins TRBV19 to TRBJ1-1; D remains ambiguous. The germline CDR1 and CDR2 sequences are LNHDA and SQIVND (reference sequence). The germline V and J ends were trimmed by 3 bases and 0 bases, with 11 bases remaining between them. The CDR3 loop spans 15 amino acids. CDR3 DNA sequence: TGTGCCAGTAGTATGGAGTCCCCGATGAACACTGAAGCTTTCTTT. Protein sequence: CASSMESPMNTEAFF.

The chain has TRBV7-7 and TRBJ2-1, with TRBD2 matching over 9 bases. The CDR3 loop spans 15 amino acids. Germline V gene lookup returns CDR1 SSHAT and CDR2 FNYEAQ (reference sequence). V trimming: 1 base; J trimming: 4 bases; junction bases outside the gene matches: 2. CDR3 coding DNA: TGTGCCAGCAGCTTAGACCTAGCGGGGTACAATGAGCAGTTCTTC. Translating gives CASSLDLAGYNEQFF.

This clone was seen just once. V gene TRBV2 combines with J gene TRBJ1-5; 11 bases match TRBD1. Trimming took 4 bases from V and 6 from J; bases not matched to a gene: 2. This CDR3 has 14 residues. Per the germline V gene, CDR1 is SNHLY and CDR2 is FYNNEI. The CDR3: CASSGGQGAQPQHF. DNA of the CDR3: TGTGCCAGCAGTGGAGGACAGGGGGCTCAGCCCCAGCATTTT.

The chain combines TRBV19 with TRBJ1-4; 12 bases line up with TRBD1. The CDR3 is 14 residues long. The V gene end was trimmed by 5 bases and the J gene end by 8 bases; junction bases not matched to a gene: 3. The germline V gene encodes CDR1 LNHDA and CDR2 SQIVND (reference sequence). In DNA, the CDR3 is TGTGCCAGTAGTGCCGGGACAGGGGGCGAAAAACTGTTTTTT. Translated, it gives CASSAGTGGEKLFF.

The rearrangement joins TRBV23-1 to TRBJ1-1; possibly TRBD1 for D (5 bases). Being an ORF, TRBV23-1 has a function that is uncertain. Trimming left V 1 base short and J 3 bases short, with 39 bases between. This CDR3 has 24 residues. The CDR3 loop reads CASSQFRATSSENTHGAGDTEAFF. DNA of the CDR3: TGCGCCAGCAGTCAATTTCGTGCTACCTCAAGTGAGAACACCCATGGGGCGGGGGACACTGAAGCTTTCTTT.

This chain connects TRBV10-2 to TRBJ2-5; 13 bases are a match to TRBD2. Germline V gives CDR1 WSHSY, CDR2 SAAADI. J gave up 5 bases and V 6 bases, and 15 bases lay outside the gene matches. The CDR3 has 18 residues. The CDR3 region is CASRGGTSGVGSSETQYF. CDR3 coding DNA: TGCGCCAGCAGGGGGGGGACTAGCGGGGTTGGTTCGTCGGAGACCCAGTACTTC.

The chain uses TRBV4-1 and TRBJ2-1; TRBD2 matches 7 bases. The germline gives CDR1 MGHRA, CDR2 YSYEKL. The junction had 10 bases not matched to a gene; V was cut back by 1 base and J by 10 bases. This CDR3 has 15 residues. The CDR3 DNA sequence: TGCGCCAGCAGCCAAGCCCATGACGGGGAGGGCGAGCAGTTCTTC. Its protein product is CASSQAHDGEGEQFF.

This clone has only a few counts. The V and J genes are TRBV11-2 and TRBJ2-7; 7 positions match TRBD1. With V trimmed by 5 bases and J by 0 bases, 10 bases remained unmatched. CDR1 and CDR2 (germline): SGHAT, FQNNGV. This CDR3 is built from 16 residues. CDR3 sequence: CASSLRTGPSSYEQYF. The CDR3 DNA is TGTGCCAGCAGCCTTCGGACAGGACCTAGCTCCTACGAGCAGTACTTC.

The rearrangement uses TRBV5-6 and TRBJ1-3, with TRBD1 as a possible D gene (5 bases). Deletions cut 0 bases from V and 0 bases from J, with 16 bases between. CDR1 and CDR2 from the germline V gene are SGHDT and YYEEEE. This CDR3 contains 18 residues. CDR3 loop: CASSLALAGLSSGNTIYF. In DNA, the CDR3 is TGTGCCAGCAGCTTGGCACTGGCAGGGTTGAGCTCTGGAAACACCATATATTTT.